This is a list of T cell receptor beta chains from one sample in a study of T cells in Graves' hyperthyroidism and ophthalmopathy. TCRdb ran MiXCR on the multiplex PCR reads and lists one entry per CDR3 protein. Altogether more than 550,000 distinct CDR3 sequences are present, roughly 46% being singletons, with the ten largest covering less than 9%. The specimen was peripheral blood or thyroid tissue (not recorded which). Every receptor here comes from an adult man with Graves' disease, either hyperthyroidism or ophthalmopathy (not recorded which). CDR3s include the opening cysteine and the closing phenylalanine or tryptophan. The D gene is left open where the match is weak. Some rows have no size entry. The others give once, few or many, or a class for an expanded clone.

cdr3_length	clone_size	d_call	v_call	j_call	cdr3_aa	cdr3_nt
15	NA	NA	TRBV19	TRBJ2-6	CASSIVGAGANVLTF	TGTGCCAGTAGTATAGTCGGGGCCGGGGCCAACGTCCTGACTTTC
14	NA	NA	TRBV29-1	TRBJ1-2	CSLVAGTSGGGYTF	TGCAGCTTAGTAGCCGGGACCTCAGGAGGTGGCTACACCTTC
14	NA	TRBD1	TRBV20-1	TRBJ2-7	CMGGEGQGAYEQYF	TGCATGGGGGGAGAGGGACAGGGAGCCTACGAGCAGTACTTC
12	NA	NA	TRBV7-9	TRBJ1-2	CASSQDSMVGTF	TGTGCCAGCAGCCAAGATTCAATGGTAGGGACCTTC
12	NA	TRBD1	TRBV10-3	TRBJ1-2	CAINQGAGGYTF	TGTGCCATCAACCAGGGGGCTGGAGGCTACACCTTC
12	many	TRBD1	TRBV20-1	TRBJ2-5	CSAAQGEETQYF	TGCAGTGCCGCTCAGGGGGAAGAGACCCAGTACTTC
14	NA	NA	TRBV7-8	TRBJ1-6	CASSQAEGSSPLHF	TGTGCCAGCAGCCAAGCGGAGGGCAGTTCACCCCTCCACTTT
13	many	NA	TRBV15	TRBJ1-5	CATSRDRFQPQHF	TGTGCCACCAGCAGAGATCGTTTTCAGCCCCAGCATTTT
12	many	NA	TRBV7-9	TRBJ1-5	CASSRADQPQHF	TGTGCCAGCAGCCGAGCGGATCAGCCCCAGCATTTT
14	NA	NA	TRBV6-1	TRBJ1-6	CASSDDIINPPLHF	TGTGCCAGCAGTGATGACATAATTAATCCACCCCTCCACTTT
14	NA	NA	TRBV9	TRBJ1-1	CASSVSVAGPEAFF	TGTGCCAGCAGCGTGTCGGTAGCTGGACCTGAAGCTTTCTTT
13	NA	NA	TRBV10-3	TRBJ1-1	CAARLMMDTEAFF	TGTGCCGCGAGGCTAATGATGGACACTGAAGCTTTCTTT
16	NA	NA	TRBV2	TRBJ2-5	CASSQDPWVSGETQYF	TGTGCCAGCAGCCAAGACCCCTGGGTGAGCGGAGAGACCCAGTACTTC
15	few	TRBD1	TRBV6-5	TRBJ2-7	CASSSGQGATYEQYF	TGTGCCAGCAGTTCGGGACAGGGGGCAACCTACGAGCAGTACTTC
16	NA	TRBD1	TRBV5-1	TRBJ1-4	CASSYGTGGLNEKLFF	TGCGCCAGCAGCTACGGGACAGGGGGCCTTAATGAAAAACTGTTTTTT
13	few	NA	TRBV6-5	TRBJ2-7	CASSYSGRNEQYF	TGTGCCAGCAGTTACTCAGGGAGAAACGAGCAGTACTTC
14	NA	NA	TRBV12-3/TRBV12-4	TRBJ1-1	CASSSGVLNTEAFF	TGTGCCAGCAGTTCAGGGGTCCTGAACACTGAAGCTTTCTTT
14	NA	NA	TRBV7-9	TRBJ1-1	CASSLGQANAEAFF	TGTGCCAGCAGTTTGGGGCAGGCCAACGCGGAAGCTTTCTTT
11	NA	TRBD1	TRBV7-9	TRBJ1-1	CASRNQGEAFF	TGTGCCAGCCGGAACCAGGGGGAGGCTTTCTTT
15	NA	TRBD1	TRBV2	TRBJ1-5	CAWSARDRFYQPQHF	TGTGCCTGGAGTGCCCGGGACAGGTTCTATCAGCCCCAGCATTTT
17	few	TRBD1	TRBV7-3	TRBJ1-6	CASSQVMDRGYNSPLHF	TGCGCCAGCAGCCAAGTAATGGACAGGGGATATAATTCACCCCTCCACTTT
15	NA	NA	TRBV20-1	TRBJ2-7	CSARARTGISYEQYF	TGCAGTGCTAGAGCGAGAACAGGTATTTCCTACGAGCAGTACTTC
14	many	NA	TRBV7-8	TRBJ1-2	CASSLGSLGYGYTF	TGTGCCAGCAGCTTAGGTTCGCTCGGCTATGGCTACACCTTC
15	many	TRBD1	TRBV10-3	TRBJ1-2	CAIQDPTGDHYGYTF	TGTGCCATTCAGGATCCAACAGGGGATCACTATGGCTACACCTTC
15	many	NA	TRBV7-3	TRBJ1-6	CASSTDSNYNSPLHF	TGTGCCAGCAGCACGGACAGCAATTATAATTCACCCCTCCACTTT
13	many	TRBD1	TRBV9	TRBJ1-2	CASSDQGVYGYTF	TGTGCCAGCAGTGACCAGGGGGTCTATGGCTACACCTTC
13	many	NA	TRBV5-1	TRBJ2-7	CASSLGTTYEQYF	TGTGCCAGCAGCTTAGGAACGACCTACGAGCAGTACTTC
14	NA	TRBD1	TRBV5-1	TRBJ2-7	CASREAAGGYEQYF	TGCGCCAGCAGGGAGGCGGCAGGGGGCTACGAGCAGTACTTC
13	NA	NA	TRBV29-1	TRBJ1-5	CSVAATVNQPQHF	TGCAGCGTTGCCGCGACGGTGAATCAGCCCCAGCATTTT
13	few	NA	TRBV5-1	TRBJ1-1	CASSFSVDAEAFF	TGCGCCAGCAGCTTTTCGGTGGACGCTGAAGCTTTCTTT